This T cell receptor (beta chain) was captured in a study of cytomegalovirus exposure and HLA in healthy donors. Overall study results and limits: The majority of TCR sequences were rare, yet some public TCRs appeared in many donors. TCR beta chains numbering 150 to 200 were designated cytomegalovirus-associated.

A note on this clone: Antigen: not known.

Produced via immunoSEQ multiplex PCR; TCRdb's table is partial and in-frame only. The repertoire consists of about 160,000 clones, with approximately 96% occurring once and the leading ten covering about 0.94%. Germline CDR1 reads SGDLS; CDR2 reads YYNGEE. The CDR3 sequence is 15 residues long. V lost 0 bases and J lost 2, with 8 bases in between. This chain connects TRBV9 to TRBJ2-2, with D maybe TRBD1 (6 bases). Sequencing was carried out using PBMCs. This receptor was obtained from a woman aged 18-30 years in good health and CMV-seronegative. Here the CDR3 reads CASSVEDRNTGELFF. The CDR3 coding sequence is TGTGCCAGCAGCGTAGAGGACAGAAACACCGGGGAGCTGTTTTTT.